The 7 T cell receptor beta chains in this list originate from one sample, sequenced in a study of T-cell reconstitution after alpha-beta-depleted transplantation in children. Using unique molecular identifiers, the investigators prepared the TCRbeta library. TCRdb used MiXCR to reprocess the PCR reads, holding one entry per CDR3 protein. The profile covers about 500,000 distinct CDR3 sequences, with 30% to 35% appearing a single time and more than 2% taken by the ten largest. Source: PBMCs from the stem cell graft donor, taken from the stem cell graft. The source of these receptors is a human donor who donated a stem cell graft to a child with aplastic anemia.

V is TRBV5-1 and J is TRBJ2-5, with 9 bases identical to TRBD2. The germline CDR1 and CDR2 sequences are SGHRS and YFSETQ. The CDR3 consists of 16 residues. The junction had 3 bases not matched to a gene; V was cut back by 0 bases and J by 0 bases. The DNA of the CDR3 is TGCGCCAGCAGCTTGGTACCTAGCGGGAACCAAGAGACCCAGTACTTC. Its translation: CASSLVPSGNQETQYF.

The genes are TRBV5-5 and TRBJ2-7, with 12 bases lining up with TRBD2. Germline trimming cut 4 bases from V and 3 bases from J; bases unmatched to any gene: 5. This CDR3 has 15 amino acids. The V gene's germline CDR1 is SGHKS and CDR2 YYEKEE (reference sequence). The CDR3 sequence is CASSPTSGRRYEQYV. CDR3 sequence (DNA): TGTGCCAGCAGCCCGACTAGCGGGAGACGCTACGAGCAGTACGTC.

The CDR3 DNA reads as TGCGCCAGCAGCTCGAATAGCGGGGGGATCAATGAGCAGTTCTTC. Translated, it gives CASSSNSGGINEQFF. This chain uses TRBV5-1 with TRBJ2-1, with 10 bases that match TRBD2. The CDR3 runs 15 residues. In germline, CDR1 is SGHRS, CDR2 YFSETQ. The V gene end was trimmed by 3 bases and the J gene end by 6 bases; junction bases not matched to a gene: 6.

A few counts support this clonotype. V usage is TRBV27 and J usage is TRBJ2-1, with 9 bases fitting TRBD2. The CDR3 covers 16 residues. V lost 9 bases and J lost 0; bases outside the gene matches: 9. CDR1 is MNHEY, CDR2 SMNVEV, per germline (reference sequence). The CDR3 spells CASSSGMESSYNEQFF. DNA for the CDR3: TGTGCCAGTTCTAGCGGGATGGAAAGCTCCTACAATGAGCAGTTCTTC.

This clonotype was counted only a few times. The chain links TRBV18 to TRBJ2-1; 7 nucleotides agree with TRBD2. The CDR3 is 15 amino acids. The trim removed 0 bases at V and 1 base at J, leaving 0 bases unmatched. Germline CDR1 reads KGHSH; CDR2 reads LQKENI. The CDR3 coding sequence is TGTGCCAGCTCACCACCGGGACTATCCTACAATGAGCAGTTCTTC. This encodes CASSPPGLSYNEQFF.

This clonotype was seen a handful of times. The V gene is TRBV29-1, the J gene TRBJ2-5, with TRBD1 identical over 8 bases. After removal of 1 base from V and 5 bases from J, the junction contained 15 bases not matched to a gene. The CDR3 has 17 residues. The germline V gene has CDR1 SQVTM and CDR2 ANQGSEA. The CDR3 reads CSVEGGDRLGNSETQYF. CDR3 bases: TGCAGCGTTGAAGGAGGGGACAGGTTGGGAAATTCGGAGACCCAGTACTTC.

This clonotype turned up a few times. The V gene is TRBV5-5, the J gene TRBJ2-7; the D is unclear. With 0 bases removed from V and 2 bases from J, the gap between germline ends came to 6 bases. Germline V gene lookup returns CDR1 SGHKS and CDR2 YYEKEE (reference sequence). The CDR3 is 13 residues long. DNA for the CDR3: TGTGCCAGCAGCTTGGACAGACCCTACGAGCAGTACGTC. Protein product: CASSLDRPYEQYV.